This T cell receptor (beta chain) is from a study of blood T cell repertoires in COVID-19. Whole-study context: Sources were T cells, B-cell-depleted T cells, or PBMCs; the material itself was cDNA or gDNA.

The method was immunoSEQ multiplex PCR; TCRdb's version includes in-frame clones alone and lacks a portion of them. Here the sample spans over 85,000 clones, about 83% being singletons. The TCR was taken from a woman in her 70s with acute or convalescent COVID-19. The sequencing sample was made of peripheral blood.

CDR3 loop: CASSFRDIRGRTGELFF. CDR3 nucleotide sequence: TGTGCCAGCAGCTTCCGGGACATCAGGGGTCGCACCGGGGAGCTGTTTTTT. The J gene is TRBJ2-2, the V gene TRBV7-2, with D possibly being TRBD1 (6 bases). CDR1 and CDR2 from the germline V gene are SGHTA and FQGNSA. This CDR3 contains 17 residues. Trimming took 3 bases from V and 4 from J, leaving 18 bases between them.